This is a list of T cell receptor beta chains from one sample in a study of blood T cell repertoires in COVID-19. Sequencing used immunoSEQ multiplex PCR; TCRdb keeps in-frame clones, though not all of them. The table has 35,000 to 50,000 clones, about 87% seen once; the top ten hold 1% to 1.5%. Sequencing was performed on peripheral blood. Receptors were obtained from a woman aged 40 to 50 with acute or convalescent COVID-19. The CDR3 runs from the conserved cysteine through the conserved F or W. Each record gives: clone size, J gene, V gene, CDR3 length, D gene, CDR3 DNA, CDR3 protein. The D gene is left open where the match is weak. Not every row has a clone size; where given, it reads once, few, many or a size class.

size: .
J: TRBJ1-6
V: TRBV15
length: 16
D: .
DNA: TGTGCCACCAGCAGAGGGATCAGGGGCGGTTATTCACCCCTCCACTTT
CDR3: CATSRGIRGGYSPLHF

size: .
J: TRBJ1-1
V: TRBV29-1
length: 11
D: .
DNA: TGCAGCGTCGGGACTAATCAACTGGTTTTCTTT
CDR3: CSVGTNQLVFF

size: .
J: TRBJ2-7
V: TRBV27
length: 15
D: TRBD1
DNA: TGTGCCAGCAGTTTACGACAGGGGACGTTTAACGAGCAGTACTTC
CDR3: CASSLRQGTFNEQYF

size: .
J: TRBJ1-1
V: TRBV5-6
length: 15
D: TRBD1
DNA: TGTGCCAGCAGCACCCGACAGGGGGCAACGACTGAAGCTTTCTTT
CDR3: CASSTRQGATTEAFF

size: once
J: TRBJ2-1
V: TRBV27
length: 16
D: .
DNA: TGTGCCAGCAGTTTTCCAACAGGGTCCTCCTACAATGAGCAGTTCTTC
CDR3: CASSFPTGSSYNEQFF

size: .
J: TRBJ1-2
V: TRBV28
length: 14
D: .
DNA: TGTGCCAGCAGTTTACCCCCTCGCAGGTATGGCTACACCTTC
CDR3: CASSLPPRRYGYTF

size: .
J: TRBJ2-7
V: TRBV7-6
length: 21
D: TRBD2
DNA: TGTGCCAGCAGCTTGTTTCCAATAGCGGGGGAAAACTACAAAACTCACTACGAGCAGTACTTC
CDR3: CASSLFPIAGENYKTHYEQYF

size: .
J: TRBJ2-1
V: TRBV19
length: 14
D: TRBD2
DNA: TGTGCCAGTGGACCTGGCGGGAGCGTCAATGAGCAGTTCTTC
CDR3: CASGPGGSVNEQFF

size: few
J: TRBJ1-6
V: TRBV27
length: 13
D: .
DNA: TGTGCCAGCACCCTCAACAGGGAGTCACCCCTCCACTTT
CDR3: CASTLNRESPLHF

size: .
J: TRBJ1-2
V: TRBV12-3/TRBV12-4
length: 12
D: .
DNA: TGTGCCAGCACCACGGGGAGGTATGGCTACACCTTC
CDR3: CASTTGRYGYTF

size: .
J: TRBJ1-4
V: TRBV7-2
length: 16
D: TRBD1
DNA: TGTGCCAGCAGCTTAGGGGGACAGGGGGGAAATGAAAAACTGTTTTTT
CDR3: CASSLGGQGGNEKLFF

size: .
J: TRBJ2-3
V: TRBV11-1
length: 15
D: .
DNA: TGTGCCAGCAGCTTATTAGGCGACCTCGGGGATACGCAGTATTTT
CDR3: CASSLLGDLGDTQYF

size: .
J: TRBJ2-3
V: TRBV29-1
length: 14
D: TRBD1
DNA: TGCAGCGTTGGGGACAGGGTCGCCACAGATACGCAGTATTTT
CDR3: CSVGDRVATDTQYF

size: few
J: TRBJ1-4
V: TRBV6-6
length: 15
D: .
DNA: TGTGCCAGCAGCCGACCAGGGAGGGGTAATGAAAAACTGTTTTTT
CDR3: CASSRPGRGNEKLFF

size: .
J: TRBJ2-5
V: TRBV5-4
length: 14
D: TRBD1
DNA: TGTGCCAGCAGCTCAGGGGGCCGGGGAGAGACCCAGTACTTC
CDR3: CASSSGGRGETQYF

size: .
J: TRBJ1-3
V: TRBV10-3
length: 15
D: .
DNA: TGTGCCATCAGTCAGTTGTTGGGGGGTGGAAACACCATATATTTT
CDR3: CAISQLLGGGNTIYF

size: .
J: TRBJ1-2
V: TRBV15
length: 13
D: TRBD1
DNA: TGTGCCACCAGCAGTGACAGGGGAAACGGCTACACCTTC
CDR3: CATSSDRGNGYTF

size: .
J: TRBJ1-5
V: TRBV7-7
length: 14
D: .
DNA: TGTGCTAGCAGCCCGGGGGGTCGGTTAGAGCCCCAGCATTTT
CDR3: CASSPGGRLEPQHF

size: once
J: TRBJ2-7
V: TRBV28
length: 12
D: .
DNA: TGTGCCAGCAGTTCCTCCTCCTACGAGCAGTACTTC
CDR3: CASSSSSYEQYF

size: .
J: TRBJ1-1
V: TRBV11-1
length: 15
D: TRBD1
DNA: TGTGCCAGCAGCTTTCGGACAGGGCCCTCCACTGAAGCTTTCTTT
CDR3: CASSFRTGPSTEAFF

size: .
J: TRBJ1-3
V: TRBV30
length: 16
D: .
DNA: TGTGCCTGGAGTGCCCGACGGGGAGGTCGGGGAAACACCATATATTTT
CDR3: CAWSARRGGRGNTIYF

size: .
J: TRBJ2-1
V: TRBV3-1/TRBV3-2
length: 16
D: TRBD2
DNA: TGTGCCAGCAGCCGATTGCCTAGCGGGGAATACAATGAGCAGTTCTTC
CDR3: CASSRLPSGEYNEQFF

size: .
J: TRBJ2-7
V: TRBV11-2
length: 16
D: TRBD1
DNA: TGTGCCAGCAGCTTAGCTACAGGGGGCGGCGGATACGAGCAGTACTTC
CDR3: CASSLATGGGGYEQYF

size: .
J: TRBJ1-3
V: TRBV11-2
length: 16
D: .
DNA: TGTGCCAGCAGCCACAGAACAGGCGCGACTGGAAACACCATATATTTT
CDR3: CASSHRTGATGNTIYF

size: .
J: TRBJ2-7
V: TRBV7-9
length: 15
D: TRBD2
DNA: TGTGCCAGCAGCTCTACGGGACTAGCGATGGACGAGCAGTACTTC
CDR3: CASSSTGLAMDEQYF

size: once
J: TRBJ2-7
V: TRBV11-1
length: 14
D: .
DNA: TGTGCCAGCAGCTTTCTGGGCAGAGTCTACGAGCAGTACTTC
CDR3: CASSFLGRVYEQYF

size: .
J: TRBJ1-4
V: TRBV6-5
length: 13
D: TRBD1
DNA: TGTGCCAGCCAAGGGACAGGGGATGAAAAACTGTTTTTT
CDR3: CASQGTGDEKLFF

size: .
J: TRBJ2-1
V: TRBV3-1/TRBV3-2
length: 15
D: TRBD2
DNA: TGTGCCAGCAGCCAGACCGGGACTAGATACAATGAGCAGTTCTTC
CDR3: CASSQTGTRYNEQFF

size: .
J: TRBJ2-2
V: TRBV12-3/TRBV12-4
length: 13
D: TRBD2
DNA: TGTGCCAGCATTCCGGGAGGAGGAGGGGAGCTGTTTTTT
CDR3: CASIPGGGGELFF

size: .
J: TRBJ2-7
V: TRBV10-3
length: 13
D: .
DNA: TGTGCCAGCACCGTAAACAGGGATCACGAGCAGTACTTC
CDR3: CASTVNRDHEQYF

size: .
J: TRBJ1-5
V: TRBV10-2
length: 13
D: .
DNA: TGCGCCAGCAGTGAGGGGGGGGATGGGCCCCAGCATTTT
CDR3: CASSEGGDGPQHF

size: once
J: TRBJ2-7
V: TRBV19
length: 17
D: TRBD2
DNA: TGTGCCAGTAGTATATCTCCCGGCGGGGGGCCCCTCTACGAGCAGTACTTC
CDR3: CASSISPGGGPLYEQYF

size: .
J: TRBJ1-6
V: TRBV15
length: 15
D: .
DNA: TGTGCCACCAGCAGGCAAAAAGGGGGGGATTCACCCCTCCACTTT
CDR3: CATSRQKGGDSPLHF

size: .
J: TRBJ1-5
V: TRBV28
length: 16
D: .
DNA: TGTGCCAGCATCACCCCGTTGGGGGGGGCAAATCAGCCCCAGCATTTT
CDR3: CASITPLGGANQPQHF

size: .
J: TRBJ1-1
V: TRBV30
length: 22
D: TRBD1
DNA: TGTGCCTGGAGTGTACTAAGTGGGGGTACCACAGGGGTAGGGTCCCACCCGGCGGAAGCTTTCTTT
CDR3: CAWSVLSGGTTGVGSHPAEAFF

size: .
J: TRBJ2-5
V: TRBV29-1
length: 15
D: TRBD2
DNA: TGCAGCGTTGTTTGGACTAGCGGGAGTTGGGAGACCCAGTACTTC
CDR3: CSVVWTSGSWETQYF

size: .
J: TRBJ1-2
V: TRBV28
length: 15
D: TRBD1
DNA: TGTGCCAGCAGTTTCGACAGGGGGGGGAAAACGGGCTACACCTTC
CDR3: CASSFDRGGKTGYTF

size: .
J: TRBJ2-3
V: TRBV3-1/TRBV3-2
length: 17
D: TRBD2
DNA: TGTGCCAGCAGCCCTCGTTGGACTAGCGGGAAGAAGGATACGCAGTATTTT
CDR3: CASSPRWTSGKKDTQYF

size: .
J: TRBJ2-3
V: TRBV29-1
length: 11
D: .
DNA: TGCAGCCCTTCAAGGGGGGGTACGCAGTATTTT
CDR3: CSPSRGGTQYF

size: .
J: TRBJ1-5
V: TRBV6-5
length: 14
D: TRBD1
DNA: TGTGCCAGCAGTTACGACAGGGCTGGTCAGCCCCAGCATTTT
CDR3: CASSYDRAGQPQHF

size: .
J: TRBJ2-7
V: TRBV4-1
length: 14
D: TRBD1
DNA: TGCGCCAGCAGCCAAGTTCGACAGGGTTACGAGCAGTACTTC
CDR3: CASSQVRQGYEQYF

size: .
J: TRBJ2-1
V: TRBV29-1
length: 15
D: TRBD2
DNA: TGCAGCGTTGAAGTGTCGGGGGGGGCTACCAATGAGCAGTTCTTC
CDR3: CSVEVSGGATNEQFF

size: .
J: TRBJ1-1
V: TRBV10-3
length: 13
D: .
DNA: TGTGCCATCGAGGTCGACTTGAACACTGAAGCTTTCTTT
CDR3: CAIEVDLNTEAFF

size: .
J: TRBJ2-1
V: TRBV28
length: 15
D: .
DNA: TGTGCCAGCAGAGCTCCCGTGGGCGCGGGGAATGAGCAGTTCTTC
CDR3: CASRAPVGAGNEQFF

size: .
J: TRBJ1-4
V: TRBV2
length: 14
D: TRBD1
DNA: TGTGCCAGCAGGGGGACAGGGTTTAATGAAAAACTGTTTTTT
CDR3: CASRGTGFNEKLFF

size: medium-sized
J: TRBJ2-1
V: TRBV2
length: 19
D: .
DNA: TGTGCCAGCAGTGACTTGGGAGTTGGGGGAGGCAACTCCTATAATGAGCAGTTCTTC
CDR3: CASSDLGVGGGNSYNEQFF

size: .
J: TRBJ2-5
V: TRBV23-1
length: 15
D: .
DNA: TGCGCCAGCAGTCTTGCAACGGAGGGTCAAGAGACCCAGTACTTC
CDR3: CASSLATEGQETQYF

size: once
J: TRBJ1-2
V: TRBV7-9
length: 15
D: TRBD1
DNA: TGTGCCAGCAGCTTAGACGACAGGGGGTTTTATGGCTACACCTTC
CDR3: CASSLDDRGFYGYTF

size: few
J: TRBJ1-1
V: TRBV6-4
length: 15
D: .
DNA: TGTGCCAGCAGTGGTTTCAGGGCTCGGAACACTGAAGCTTTCTTT
CDR3: CASSGFRARNTEAFF

size: .
J: TRBJ1-1
V: TRBV5-1
length: 16
D: TRBD1
DNA: TGCGCCAGCAGCTTGCCCCAGACAGGGCAGAACACTGAAGCTTTCTTT
CDR3: CASSLPQTGQNTEAFF

size: .
J: TRBJ1-5
V: TRBV6-5
length: 15
D: TRBD1
DNA: TGTGCCAGCAGCACGACAGGGTTGGGCAATCAGCCCCAGCATTTT
CDR3: CASSTTGLGNQPQHF

size: .
J: TRBJ1-4
V: TRBV9
length: 15
D: TRBD1
DNA: TGTGCCAGCAGCGGGGATTCGGGACAGGGTGAAAAACTGTTTTTT
CDR3: CASSGDSGQGEKLFF

size: .
J: TRBJ2-3
V: TRBV9
length: 18
D: .
DNA: TGTGCCAGCAGCATCACAATAGACCCTAGCGCCGCTGAGGATACGCAGTATTTT
CDR3: CASSITIDPSAAEDTQYF

size: once
J: TRBJ1-5
V: TRBV27
length: 14
D: .
DNA: TGTGCCAGCAGCCCAGGAATGTGGGTCCAGCCCCAGCATTTT
CDR3: CASSPGMWVQPQHF

size: .
J: TRBJ2-1
V: TRBV9
length: 18
D: TRBD2
DNA: TGTGCCAGCAGCGTAGCCATTACTAGCGGGAGGGGAGGCAATGAGCAGTTCTTC
CDR3: CASSVAITSGRGGNEQFF

size: .
J: TRBJ1-1
V: TRBV28
length: 17
D: TRBD1
DNA: TGTGCCAGCAGTCTCAGTGGGACAGGGCCCGTTGGCGCTGAAGCTTTCTTT
CDR3: CASSLSGTGPVGAEAFF

size: .
J: TRBJ1-4
V: TRBV29-1
length: 10
D: .
DNA: TGCAGCGTCCTAGTCGAAAAACTGTTTTTT
CDR3: CSVLVEKLFF